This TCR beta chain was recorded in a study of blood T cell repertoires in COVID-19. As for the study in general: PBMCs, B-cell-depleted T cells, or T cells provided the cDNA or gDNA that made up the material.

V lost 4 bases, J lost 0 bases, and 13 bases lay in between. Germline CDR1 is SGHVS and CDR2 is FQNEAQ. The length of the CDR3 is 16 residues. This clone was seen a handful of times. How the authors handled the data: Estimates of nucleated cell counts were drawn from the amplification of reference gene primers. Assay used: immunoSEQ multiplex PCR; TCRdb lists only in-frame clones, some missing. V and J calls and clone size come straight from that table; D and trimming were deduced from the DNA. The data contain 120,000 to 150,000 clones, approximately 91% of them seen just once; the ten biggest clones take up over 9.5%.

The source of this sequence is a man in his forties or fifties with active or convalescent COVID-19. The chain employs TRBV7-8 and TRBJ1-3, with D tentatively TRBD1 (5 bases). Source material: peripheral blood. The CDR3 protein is CASSSARQYSGNTIYF. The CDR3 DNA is TGTGCCAGCAGCTCGGCAAGACAGTACTCTGGAAACACCATATATTTT.